The rows below give T cell receptor beta chains drawn from one sample of a study of blood T cell repertoires in COVID-19. Generated by immunoSEQ multiplex PCR, the TCRdb table keeps only in-frame clones and is missing some. Here the sample spans 200,000 or so clones, roughly 87% being singletons. The sample comprised peripheral blood. The receptors derive from a man in his forties or fifties with active or convalescent COVID-19. Both conserved end residues are part of each CDR3. Fields, in order: D gene, J gene, V gene, clone size, CDR3 DNA, CDR3 protein. A D gene is named only where the DNA matches it firmly. The size of a clone is reported for some rows only, either as once, few or many, or as a class for expanded clones.

. | TRBJ1-6 | TRBV5-8 | . | TGTGCCAGCAGCTCGGGACTTATTAGCTCCTATAATTCACCCCTCCACTTT | CASSSGLISSYNSPLHF
. | TRBJ1-2 | TRBV12-5 | . | TGTGCTAGTGGTTTAGCAGGGTCTAACTATGGCTACACCTTC | CASGLAGSNYGYTF
. | TRBJ1-1 | TRBV6-5 | . | TGTGCCAGCAGTCCCCCAGGGAACACTGAAGCTTTCTTT | CASSPPGNTEAFF
. | TRBJ2-7 | TRBV27 | . | TGTGCCAGCAGTTTATCCTTATCCTACGAGCAGTACTTC | CASSLSLSYEQYF
. | TRBJ1-5 | TRBV19 | . | TGTGCCAGTAGTAGAGTTGTAAATAGCAATCAGCCCCAGCATTTT | CASSRVVNSNQPQHF
TRBD1 | TRBJ1-3 | TRBV6-5 | . | TGTGCCAGCAGTTCCATGACAGGGGCTGAAGGAAACACCATATATTTT | CASSSMTGAEGNTIYF
. | TRBJ2-7 | TRBV21-1 | . | TGTGCCAGCACTAAAGAGTGCGAGCAGTACTTC | CASTKECEQYF
TRBD2 | TRBJ2-7 | TRBV11-2 | . | TGTGCCAGCAGCTTCGGAACTAGCGGGGGCTACGAGCAGTACTTC | CASSFGTSGGYEQYF
. | TRBJ1-6 | TRBV10-2 | . | TGCGCCAGCAGCACACTCGGGACACAGACGAATTCACCCCTCCACTTT | CASSTLGTQTNSPLHF
TRBD1 | TRBJ1-6 | TRBV28 | . | TGTGCCAGCAGTTTATCAGGGGGTAGTTCACCCCTCCACTTT | CASSLSGGSSPLHF
. | TRBJ1-5 | TRBV5-8 | . | TGTGCCAGCAGCCAGGGGACGGATAGCAATCAGCCCCAGCATTTT | CASSQGTDSNQPQHF
. | TRBJ2-1 | TRBV27 | . | TGTGCCAGCAGTTTATGGGACTCGGAATACAATGAGCAGTTCTTC | CASSLWDSEYNEQFF
. | TRBJ2-2 | TRBV2 | . | TGTGCCAGCAGTGACGTCAGGGTTACCGGGGAGCTGTTTTTT | CASSDVRVTGELFF
. | TRBJ2-7 | TRBV4-1 | . | TGCGCCAGCAGCCACGCGTCTGCACAGAGCTCCTACGAGCAGTACTTC | CASSHASAQSSYEQYF
. | TRBJ2-1 | TRBV6-4 | . | TGTGCCAGCAGTGACCTCCCCTTCTATGAGCAGTTCTTC | CASSDLPFYEQFF
. | TRBJ1-2 | TRBV5-1 | . | TGCGCCAGCAGCTTGGATGCGCTCCGGTCGGGAGGCTACACCTTC | CASSLDALRSGGYTF
. | TRBJ1-5 | TRBV28 | . | TGTGCCAGCAGTGCGACCGGGTTTGGAAGCAATCAGCCCCAGCATTTT | CASSATGFGSNQPQHF
. | TRBJ1-2 | TRBV12-5 | . | TGTGCTAGTGGTTTGATGGGCAATGGCTACACCTTC | CASGLMGNGYTF
. | TRBJ1-1 | TRBV14 | . | TGTGCCAGCAGTCCGACGCGGGGAGGGTACACTGAAGCTTTCTTT | CASSPTRGGYTEAFF
. | TRBJ1-6 | TRBV2 | . | TGTGCCAGCAGTGTCGGTGGTAGGGGTAATTCACCCCTCCACTTT | CASSVGGRGNSPLHF
. | TRBJ1-2 | TRBV5-4 | . | TGTGCCAGCAGCCTAGAAACAGGGACCGACTATGGCTACACCTTC | CASSLETGTDYGYTF
TRBD1 | TRBJ1-3 | TRBV5-6 | . | TGTGCCAGCAGCTTGGGTGACAGGGGATCCGGAAACACCATATATTTT | CASSLGDRGSGNTIYF
. | TRBJ2-7 | TRBV9 | . | TGTGCCAGCAGCGTGGGAGGCGCCGCCTACGAGCAGTACTTC | CASSVGGAAYEQYF
TRBD1 | TRBJ1-2 | TRBV27 | . | TGTGCCAGCAGTTTACTGTCGCCAGGGGGAGGCTACACCTTC | CASSLLSPGGGYTF
. | TRBJ1-6 | TRBV19 | . | TGTGCCAGTAGTATCAACTGGGGCAATTCACCCCTCCACTTT | CASSINWGNSPLHF
. | TRBJ1-5 | TRBV19 | once | TGTGCCAGTAGTAATTCTCGCAATCAGCCCCAGCATTTT | CASSNSRNQPQHF
TRBD1 | TRBJ1-1 | TRBV27 | . | TGTGCCCCCTGGGGGACAGGGGGCACTGAAGCTTTCTTT | CAPWGTGGTEAFF
. | TRBJ1-1 | TRBV4-1 | . | TGCGCCAGCAGCCAGTTTGGCAGGAACACTGAAGCTTTCTTT | CASSQFGRNTEAFF
TRBD1 | TRBJ1-6 | TRBV7-3 | . | TGTGCCAGCAGCTTAACGCGCGGGACAGGAGAGAATAATTCACCCCTCCACTTT | CASSLTRGTGENNSPLHF
TRBD1 | TRBJ2-7 | TRBV6-5 | . | TGTGCCAGCAGGCCGGGACAGGGCCCCTACGAGCAGTACTTC | CASRPGQGPYEQYF
TRBD1 | TRBJ2-1 | TRBV15 | . | TGTGCCACCAGCAGAGGGACAGGGCTTTCGGGGCATGAGCAGTTCTTC | CATSRGTGLSGHEQFF
. | TRBJ1-2 | TRBV11-2 | . | TGTGCCAGCAGCCCTCCAACAGGGAATGGCTACACCTTC | CASSPPTGNGYTF
TRBD1 | TRBJ1-5 | TRBV2 | once | TGTGCCAGCAGGAGGCAGGGGGATCAGCCCCAGCATTTT | CASRRQGDQPQHF
TRBD1 | TRBJ2-7 | TRBV30 | . | TGTGCCTGGAGTGTACTGGACAGGGACGAAGCGCCCGAGCAGTACTTC | CAWSVLDRDEAPEQYF
TRBD1 | TRBJ2-7 | TRBV19 | . | TGTGCCAGTAGTACCGGGACAGGGGGGCCCTACGAGCAGTACTTC | CASSTGTGGPYEQYF
. | TRBJ1-5 | TRBV19 | . | TGTGCCAGCCAGACACTGTCCTATCAGCCCCAGCATTTT | CASQTLSYQPQHF
TRBD2 | TRBJ2-7 | TRBV27 | . | TGTGCCAGCAGGATTAGCGGGAGCTCCTACGAGCAGTACTTC | CASRISGSSYEQYF
TRBD1 | TRBJ2-1 | TRBV6-4 | . | TGTGCCAGCAGTGACTCGACAGGGGGTAAAAACAATGAGCAGTTCTTC | CASSDSTGGKNNEQFF
. | TRBJ1-3 | TRBV28 | . | TGTGCCAGCAGTACCCCGGGACAAAACTCTGGAAACACCATATATTTT | CASSTPGQNSGNTIYF